Below are 21 T cell receptor beta chains sequenced from a single sample in a study of blood T cell repertoires in COVID-19 (TCRdb year 2020). Library creation used the immunoSEQ multiplex PCR assay. The table comes from immuneACCESS by way of TCRdb, which keeps in-frame sequences with V and J called. Part of the clones is missing from these tables; in studies checked, under half for an unresolved V gene and the rest for unknown reasons. For this sample there are some 100,000 clones; about 86% appear just once. The top ten clonotypes cover 8.1% of the sample. Sequencing was done on a sample of peripheral blood. These receptors were obtained from a woman in her 70s with acute or convalescent COVID-19.

This clone was counted once. The chain combines TRBV27 with TRBJ2-1; possible D gene TRBD2, 6 bases. Germline assignment: CDR1 MNHEY and CDR2 SMNVEV (reference sequence). This CDR3 region has 14 residues. Trimming stripped 4 bases from V and 4 bases from J, with 11 bases between. The DNA of the CDR3 is TGTGCCAGCAGTTCCCTAGCGCGATACAATGAGCAGTTCTTC. This sequence encodes CASSSLARYNEQFF.

This rearrangement joins TRBV5-1 to TRBJ1-6; tentative D call: TRBD1 (5 bases). This CDR3 has 14 residues. Per the germline V gene, CDR1 is SGHRS and CDR2 is YFSETQ. V dropped 1 base and J dropped 7 bases, with 9 bases sitting between them. The CDR3 nucleotides read TGCGCCAGCAGCTTGAACAGGATCAATTCACCCCTCCACTTT. The encoded protein is CASSLNRINSPLHF.

The rearrangement joins TRBV12-3 or TRBV12-4 to TRBJ1-4; D ambiguous. Trimming stripped 6 bases from V and 6 bases from J, with 8 bases between. The CDR3 contains 12 residues. CDR3 residues: CASSTIYEKLFF. In DNA, the CDR3 is TGTGCCAGCAGCACAATATATGAAAAACTGTTTTTT.

V is TRBV12-3 or TRBV12-4 and J is TRBJ1-2, with D unclear. This CDR3 spans 13 amino acids. The V end lost 5 bases, the J end lost 6 bases, and 13 bases lay between the germline ends. The DNA of the CDR3 is TGTGCCAGCAGTAGAGGGCCCCAAAATGGCTACACCTTC. It encodes CASSRGPQNGYTF.

This rearrangement joins TRBV5-4 to TRBJ1-2, with unresolved D. Germline V gene lookup returns CDR1 SGHNT and CDR2 YYREEE (reference sequence). V shed 7 bases and J shed 3 bases, with 7 bases lying between them. CDR3 size: 11 residues. In nucleotides, the CDR3 is TGTGCCAGCGGACTTTACTATGGCTACACCTTC. This gives the protein CASGLYYGYTF.

V gene TRBV9 combines with J gene TRBJ2-1, with 11 bases matching TRBD2. Germline V lookup: CDR1 SGDLS, CDR2 YYNGEE. This CDR3 contains 17 residues. V lost 0 bases and J lost 1; bases outside the gene matches: 3. CDR3 sequence (DNA): TGTGCCAGCAGCGTAGAGGCTAGCGGGGGGTCCTACAATGAGCAGTTCTTC. It encodes CASSVEASGGSYNEQFF.

This chain connects TRBV3-1 (or the pseudogene TRBV3-2) to TRBJ1-2; D is unclear. Germline assignment: CDR1 LGHDT and CDR2 YNNKEL (reference sequence). Trimming took 0 bases from V and 13 from J, leaving 9 bases between them. This CDR3 spans 11 amino acids. This chain's CDR3 is CASSQETEATF. CDR3 nucleotide sequence: TGTGCCAGCAGCCAAGAGACGGAGGCCACCTTC.

V gene TRBV3-1 (or the pseudogene TRBV3-2) combines with J gene TRBJ1-2; 9 bases line up with TRBD1. The CDR3 totals 15 residues. With V trimmed by 3 bases and J by 6 bases, 8 bases remained unmatched. Germline V lookup: CDR1 LGHDT, CDR2 YNNKEL (reference sequence). CDR3 protein: CASSQGSGQGHGYTF. The CDR3, as DNA: TGTGCCAGCAGCCAGGGCTCGGGACAGGGCCATGGCTACACCTTC.

The chain recombines TRBV19 with TRBJ1-5, with D unclear. V was shortened by 3 bases and J by 7 bases, with 13 bases between the two germline ends. Germline V gives CDR1 LNHDA, CDR2 SQIVND (reference sequence). This CDR3 is built from 14 residues. The CDR3 loop reads CASSMSGSKQPQHF. DNA for the CDR3: TGTGCCAGTAGTATGTCCGGGAGTAAACAGCCCCAGCATTTT.

The chain uses TRBV9 and TRBJ1-2; D is uncertain. The V and J ends lost 3 bases and 5 bases respectively, with 20 bases between them. Germline V gene data show CDR1 as SGDLS and CDR2 as YYNGEE. This CDR3 spans 16 amino acids. The CDR3 spells CASSASHSSNSYGYTF. CDR3 nucleotide sequence: TGTGCCAGCAGCGCCTCCCACAGCTCGAACTCATATGGCTACACCTTC.

The genes are TRBV10-3 and TRBJ2-3; 9 positions agree with TRBD1. Per the germline V gene, CDR1 is ENHRY and CDR2 is SYGVKD. After removal of 1 base from V and 4 bases from J, the junction contained 12 bases not matched to a gene. The length of the CDR3 is 18 residues. Written as DNA, the CDR3 is TGTGCCATCAGTGAGTATGGTGACAGGGGGATCAGGCCAGATACGCAGTATTTT. It translates to CAISEYGDRGIRPDTQYF.

The gene calls are TRBV27 and TRBJ2-7; 7 bases line up with TRBD2. Germline V gene sequence: CDR1 MNHEY, CDR2 SMNVEV (reference sequence). V dropped 2 bases and J dropped 1; count of bases not matched to a gene: 5. The CDR3 is 15 residues long. CDR3 amino acids: CASSLGASGSYEQYF. The CDR3 DNA follows: TGTGCCAGCAGTTTAGGGGCTAGCGGTTCCTACGAGCAGTACTTC.

This clone was counted once. The CDR3 is CASSQDPAGSLYEQYF. CDR3 DNA sequence: TGCGCCAGCAGCCAAGATCCGGCAGGTTCTCTCTACGAGCAGTACTTC. This sequence joins TRBV4-1 and TRBJ2-7; no reliable D call. Trimming took off 0 bases at V and 3 bases at J, with 15 bases between the two ends. Per the germline V gene, CDR1 is MGHRA and CDR2 is YSYEKL. The CDR3 has 16 residues.

The J gene is TRBJ2-7, the V gene TRBV11-2; D perhaps matches TRBD1 (6 bases). The CDR3 contains 15 residues. Trimming cost V 2 bases and J 2 bases, with 13 bases left between them. CDR1 and CDR2 from the germline V gene are SGHAT and FQNNGV. The CDR3 is CASSLNRDKTYEQYF. DNA of the CDR3: TGTGCCAGCAGCTTAAACCGGGACAAGACCTACGAGCAGTACTTC. Full variable domain (missing parts from reference TRBV11-2 and TRBJ2-7): EAGVAQSPRYKIIEKRQSVAFWCNPISGHATLYWYQQILGQGPKLLIQFQNNGVVDDSQLPKDRFSAERLKGVDSTLKIQPAKLEDSAVYLCASSLNRDKTYEQYFGPGTRLTVT.

The CDR3 region has the DNA TGTGCCAGCAGCTTACTAGCGGATTTAAGCACAGATACGCAGTATTTT. It specifies CASSLLADLSTDTQYF. The V call is TRBV7-3, the J call TRBJ2-3, with 7 positions matching TRBD2. V gave up 2 bases and J gave up 0 bases; unmatched junction bases: 5. There are 16 residues in the CDR3. CDR1 is SGHTA and CDR2 is FQGTGA in the germline V gene. The full variable domain, completed using reference TRBV7-3 and TRBJ2-3, is GAGVSQTPSNKVTEKGKYVELRCDPISGHTALYWYRQSLGQGPEFLIYFQGTGAADDSGLPNDRFFAVRPEGSVSTLKIQRTERGDSAVYLCASSLLADLSTDTQYFGPGTRLTVL.

The gene calls are TRBV28 and TRBJ2-7; D possibly corresponds to TRBD2 (6 bases). With 7 bases removed from V and 3 bases from J, the gap between germline ends came to 19 bases. CDR3 length equals 15 residues. Germline CDR1 is MDHEN and CDR2 is SYDVKM. The CDR3 is CASTLPGTQYYEQYF. The DNA for the CDR3 is TGTGCCAGCACGCTACCCGGGACTCAATACTACGAGCAGTACTTC.

J is TRBJ1-2 and V is TRBV5-4; no reliable D call. Germline V lookup: CDR1 SGHNT, CDR2 YYREEE (reference sequence). This CDR3 is built from 15 residues. V lost 3 bases and J 3 bases, leaving 15 bases between the germline ends. For the CDR3, the DNA is TGTGCCAGCAGCTCTTATGGGCCAACTGACTATGGCTACACCTTC. Translating gives CASSSYGPTDYGYTF.

This chain connects TRBV3-1 (or the pseudogene TRBV3-2) to TRBJ1-2; no clear D gene. V lost 2 bases to trimming and J lost 1 base, with 8 bases between them. The CDR3 loop spans 14 amino acids. Germline assignment: CDR1 LGHDT and CDR2 YNNKEL (reference sequence). CDR3 region: CASSQPEFNYGYTF. The CDR3 DNA reads as TGTGCCAGCAGCCAACCGGAGTTTAACTATGGCTACACCTTC.

This sequence joins TRBV5-5 and TRBJ1-3; D is unresolved. CDR1 is SGHKS and CDR2 is YYEKEE in the germline V gene (reference sequence). With 4 bases removed from V and 0 bases from J, the gap between germline ends came to 11 bases. The CDR3 is 15 residues long. CDR3 DNA: TGTGCCAGCAGCATTGGACTGAACTCTGGAAACACCATATATTTT. This sequence encodes CASSIGLNSGNTIYF. Supplemented by reference TRBV5-5 and TRBJ1-3, the full variable domain reads DAGVTQSPTHLIKTRGQQVTLRCSPISGHKSVSWYQQVLGQGPQFIFQYYEKEERGRGNFPDRFSARQFPNYSSELNVNALLLGDSALYLCASSIGLNSGNTIYFGEGSWLTVV.

This sequence joins TRBV2 and TRBJ2-5; 12 bases fit TRBD2. J was trimmed by 5 bases and V by 6 bases; bases with no gene match: 10. Germline-derived CDR1 and CDR2 are SNHLY and FYNNEI. The CDR3 covers 16 residues. The CDR3 nucleotides are TGTGCCAGCAGGCACCTAGCGGGGGGGCCTCTGGAGACCCAGTACTTC. Protein: CASRHLAGGPLETQYF.

This chain connects TRBV30 to TRBJ1-1, with TRBD1 as a possible D gene (5 bases). V dropped 2 bases and J dropped 3 bases, with 10 bases sitting between them. The germline V gene encodes CDR1 GTSNPN and CDR2 SVGIG (reference sequence). The CDR3 is made up of 13 amino acids. This CDR3 is CAWSPLRDTEAFF. The CDR3 DNA follows: TGTGCCTGGAGTCCTCTCAGGGACACTGAAGCTTTCTTT.